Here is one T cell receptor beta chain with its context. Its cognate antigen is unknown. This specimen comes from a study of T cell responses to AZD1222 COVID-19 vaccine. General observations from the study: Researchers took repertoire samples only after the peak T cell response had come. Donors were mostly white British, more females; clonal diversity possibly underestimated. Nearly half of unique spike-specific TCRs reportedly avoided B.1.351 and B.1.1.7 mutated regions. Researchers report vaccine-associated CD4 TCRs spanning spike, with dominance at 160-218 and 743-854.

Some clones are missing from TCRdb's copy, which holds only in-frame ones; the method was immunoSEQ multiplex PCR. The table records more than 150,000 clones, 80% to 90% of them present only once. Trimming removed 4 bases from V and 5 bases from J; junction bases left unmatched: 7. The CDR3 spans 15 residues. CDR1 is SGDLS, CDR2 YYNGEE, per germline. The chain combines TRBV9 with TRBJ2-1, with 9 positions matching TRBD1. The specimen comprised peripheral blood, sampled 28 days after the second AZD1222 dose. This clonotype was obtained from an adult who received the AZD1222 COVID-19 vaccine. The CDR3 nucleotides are TGTGCCAGCAGCACTGGGACAGGGACGAACAATGAGCAGTTCTTC. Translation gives CASSTGTGTNNEQFF.